This T cell receptor (beta chain) comes out of a study of T cell repertoires in cytomegalovirus infection. For the study at large: CMV infection plus the matching HLA type was flagged by public TCR beta signatures. Study findings and constraints: There were HLA-C-restricted CMV-specific TCR beta clonotypes dominating the ex vivo response.

The table lists this clonotype with a few counts. The antigen remains undetermined. TCRdb itself ran the reads through MiXCR, one entry per CDR3 protein. This sample has hundreds of thousands of distinct CDR3 sequences, with 20% to 25% found just once. This clonotype was obtained from a human donor in good health (CMV status not recorded). Some clones in this sample may be carry-over from other donors' samples. The sequencing sample was made of CD8+ T cells from PBMCs.

For the CDR3, the DNA is TGTGCCAGCAGCGTAGCTGTAGCGGGGGTCGATGAGCAGTTCTTC. Translating it yields CASSVAVAGVDEQFF. The J gene is TRBJ2-1, the V gene TRBV9, with 9 positions matching TRBD2. Germline CDR1 is SGDLS and CDR2 is YYNGEE. Unmatched junction bases numbered 6, after V lost 0 bases and J lost 8 bases. This CDR3 comprises 15 residues. Looking up the rest from reference TRBV9 and TRBJ2-1 gives the full variable domain: DSGVTQTPKHLITATGQRVTLRCSPRSGDLSVYWYQQSLDQGLQFLIQYYNGEERAKGNILERFSAQQFPDLHSELNLSSLELGDSALYFCASSVAVAGVDEQFFGPGTRLTVL.